This TCR beta chain was found in a study of blood T cell repertoires in COVID-19. Across the whole study: The study drew acute and convalescent COVID-19 samples from the United States, Italy and Spain. T cells, B-cell-depleted T cells, or PBMCs supplied cDNA or gDNA.

CDR1 and CDR2 (germline): DFQATT, SNEGSKA (reference sequence). This CDR3 region has 11 residues. The V and J ends lost 4 bases and 2 bases respectively, with 5 bases between them. Sequenced by immunoSEQ multiplex PCR; TCRdb stores in-frame clones only, minus some. The sample holds over 200,000 clones; about three quarters are singletons and the top ten take 3% to 3.5%. The sample comprised peripheral blood. This clonotype originated in a woman of 80 years or more with acute or convalescent COVID-19. V gene TRBV20-1 combines with J gene TRBJ1-2; D not resolved. CDR3 bases: TGCAGTGCTAAGCGGAACTATGGCTACACCTTC. Protein sequence: CSAKRNYGYTF.